This TCR beta chain appears in the sequencing data of a study of CD8 T cells in Susac syndrome. An input of about 0.5 to 1 ug of RNA was subjected to reverse transcription using random hexamers. The TCR beta CDR3 was amplified by immunoSEQ multiplex PCR across 54 Vbeta, 13 Jbeta. TCRdb independently ran MiXCR on the immunoSEQ multiplex PCR reads; one entry per CDR3 protein. The table records 120,000 to 150,000 distinct CDR3 sequences, roughly 95% of them present only once. With 2 bases clipped from V and 1 base from J, the junction kept 5 bases outside the gene matches. Looked up from germline, CDR1 is SEHNR and CDR2 is FQNEAQ (reference sequence). CDR3 length: 15 residues. Sequencing of TCR beta was performed on blood CD8+ T cells and on blood CD4+ T cells.

The sequencing sample was made of CD4+ T cells from PBMCs. The clonotype was recovered from a human donor in good health. This chain connects TRBV7-9 to TRBJ2-7; 7 bases match TRBD2. CDR3 in amino acids: CASSLLLAVSYEQYF. CDR3 DNA sequence: TGTGCCAGCAGCTTACTCCTAGCGGTGTCCTACGAGCAGTACTTC.